The source of this T cell receptor (beta chain) is a study of T-cell reconstitution after alpha-beta-depleted transplantation in children. This clonotype was counted at least ten times. Its antigen is undetermined. Trimming took off 0 bases at V and 5 bases at J, with 9 bases between the two ends. Germline V lookup: CDR1 SGHRS, CDR2 YFSETQ. The CDR3 has 14 amino acids. Overall study findings and caveats: From newly produced T cells came most of the T-cell counts and diversity one year after transplant.

Unique molecular identifiers were used to barcode this TCRbeta library. Each CDR3 protein gets one entry after TCRdb re-called the PCR reads with MiXCR. Here the sample spans 250,000 to 300,000 distinct CDR3 sequences, less than 9.5% being singletons. The source of this sequence is a female patient between 2 and 15 years old who had a stem cell transplant for Fanconi anemia, so the T cells may come from the graft donor. The sequenced sample was peripheral blood, obtained 360 days after TCRalphabeta/CD19-depleted stem cell transplant. The chain carries TRBV5-1 and TRBJ2-1; possible D gene TRBD2, 7 bases. The CDR3, as DNA: TGCGCCAGCAGCTTGGTGGGGGGGCACAATGAGCAGTTCTTC. Its translation is CASSLVGGHNEQFF.